Listed below are T cell receptor beta chains from one sample, sequenced in a study of T-cell memory formation after mild COVID-19. TCRdb passed the 5' RACE reads through MiXCR, listing each CDR3 protein once. The sample contains 400,000 to 500,000 distinct CDR3 sequences, roughly 17% of which appear only once. The sample was PBMCs or a T cell subset sorted from them (not recorded which). The source of these receptors is a man aged 18 to 30 who had mild COVID-19 (a few samples of this study predate the infection). Cell type and time point are not known. Each CDR3 is given with its conserved first and last residue.

v_call: TRBV7-6; j_call: TRBJ2-3; cdr3_aa: CASSLLQGTDTQYF
v_call: TRBV4-1; j_call: TRBJ2-1; cdr3_aa: CASSQDQGARNEQFF
v_call: TRBV6-6; j_call: TRBJ1-1; cdr3_aa: CASTPADTEAFF
v_call: TRBV24-1; j_call: TRBJ2-1; cdr3_aa: CATSSTRGLRDEQFF
v_call: TRBV7-9; j_call: TRBJ1-6; cdr3_aa: CASRSDAQDSPLHF
v_call: TRBV7-2; j_call: TRBJ2-1; cdr3_aa: CASSLVGWDNYNEQFF
v_call: TRBV2; j_call: TRBJ2-3; cdr3_aa: CASSEGSLTDTQYF
v_call: TRBV5-1; j_call: TRBJ2-3; cdr3_aa: CASCWSSSTDTQYF
v_call: TRBV6-2/TRBV6-3; j_call: TRBJ2-1; cdr3_aa: CASSYLSGHPPNEQFF
v_call: TRBV12-3/TRBV12-4; j_call: TRBJ2-7; cdr3_aa: CASSFRPYEQYF
v_call: TRBV12-5; j_call: TRBJ1-5; cdr3_aa: CASAPGQGLSPPQHF
v_call: TRBV9; j_call: TRBJ1-1; cdr3_aa: CASSEGGNTEAFF
v_call: TRBV19; j_call: TRBJ1-5; cdr3_aa: CASSKTGVSNQPQHF
v_call: TRBV7-2; j_call: TRBJ2-2; cdr3_aa: CASSSLDRAGELFF
v_call: TRBV15; j_call: TRBJ1-3; cdr3_aa: CATSQGSVSFSGNTIYF
v_call: TRBV2; j_call: TRBJ1-2; cdr3_aa: CASSAMTDPYGYTF